One sample yielded the 22 T cell receptor beta chains listed below, sequenced in a study of blood T cell repertoires in COVID-19. TCRdb keeps only in-frame clones here, not all; method: immunoSEQ multiplex PCR. The top ten clones hold more than 0.75% of a sample with 150,000 to 200,000 clones, more than 85% of them seen once. Specimen: peripheral blood. The source of these receptors is a young man with acute or convalescent COVID-19.

The rearrangement uses TRBV30 and TRBJ1-1, with D unclear. V was cut by 1 base and J by 4 bases, with 10 bases left in between. The germline V gene encodes CDR1 GTSNPN and CDR2 SVGIG (reference sequence). This CDR3 is 13 amino acids long. The CDR3 protein is CAWSGGSVTEAFF. The CDR3 nucleotides read TGTGCCTGGAGTGGAGGGTCGGTCACTGAAGCTTTCTTT. The full variable domain, its missing parts supplied by reference TRBV30 and TRBJ1-1, is SQTIHQWPATLVQPVGSPLSLECTVEGTSNPNLYWYRQAAGRGLQLLFYSVGIGQISSEVPQNLSASRPQDRQFILSSKKLLLSDSGFYLCAWSGGSVTEAFFGQGTRLTVV.

This sequence joins TRBV3-1 (or the pseudogene TRBV3-2) and TRBJ1-1; D unresolved. Germline CDR1 and CDR2: LGHDT and YNNKEL (reference sequence). The V end was cut by 4 bases, the J end by 5 bases, with 8 bases between. This CDR3 is 12 amino acids long. The CDR3 region is CASSPAGTEAFF. CDR3 nucleotide sequence: TGTGCCAGCAGCCCGGCGGGAACTGAAGCTTTCTTT.

This clone was recorded once. The V call is TRBV9, the J call TRBJ1-1; 7 positions agree with TRBD1. Germline assignment: CDR1 SGDLS and CDR2 YYNGEE. This CDR3 spans 15 amino acids. V lost 4 bases, J lost 4 bases, and 10 bases stayed unmatched. In DNA form, the CDR3 reads TGTGCCAGCAGCCCCAGCAGGGGGGCGCCCACTGAAGCTTTCTTT. Its translation is CASSPSRGAPTEAFF.

V is TRBV6-1 and J is TRBJ1-5; D is possibly TRBD1 (5 bases). This CDR3 is 14 amino acids long. Germline loops: CDR1 MNHNS, CDR2 SASEGT. V shed 3 bases and J shed 6 bases, with 12 bases lying between them. The CDR3 DNA reads TGTGCCAGCAGTGACGACAGTCTTAGTCAGCCCCAGCATTTT. It is translated as CASSDDSLSQPQHF.

This clone was picked up one time. The chain's CDR3 is CASSLDEGTGADEQFF. DNA of the CDR3: TGTGCCAGCAGCTTAGATGAGGGGACAGGGGCCGATGAGCAGTTCTTC. The gene calls are TRBV7-9 and TRBJ2-1; 10 nucleotides match TRBD1. The CDR3 is 16 residues long. Trimming cost V 1 base and J 8 bases; bases outside gene matches: 8. Germline assignment: CDR1 SEHNR and CDR2 FQNEAQ (reference sequence).

V usage is TRBV7-7 and J usage is TRBJ2-2; tentative D call: TRBD1 (6 bases). Germline V gives CDR1 SSHAT, CDR2 FNYEAQ (reference sequence). The ends were cut back, 5 bases at V and 5 bases at J, with 9 bases in the middle. CDR3 size: 13 residues. CDR3 in amino acids: CASSRTGTGELFF. The CDR3 nucleotides read TGTGCCAGCAGCCGCACAGGGACCGGGGAGCTGTTTTTT.

Only one count was recorded for this clone. The V gene is TRBV27, the J gene TRBJ1-4; 7 positions agree with TRBD1. The CDR3 length is 15 residues. The trim removed 10 bases at V and 5 bases at J, leaving 13 bases unmatched. Germline V gene lookup returns CDR1 MNHEY and CDR2 SMNVEV (reference sequence). Here the CDR3 DNA reads TGTGCCACCCGCGACCGGGCAGGGGGAAATGAAAAACTGTTTTTT. Translation gives CATRDRAGGNEKLFF. Complete variable domain (other parts from reference TRBV27 and TRBJ1-4): EAQVTQNPRYLITVTGKKLTVTCSQNMNHEYMSWYRQDPGLGLRQIYYSMNVEVTDKGDVPEGYKVSRKEKRNFPLILESPSPNQTSLYFCATRDRAGGNEKLFFGSGTQLSVL.

CDR3 amino acids: CASSGNRGPSEAFF. The DNA of the CDR3 is TGTGCCAGCAGCGGCAACAGGGGGCCATCTGAAGCTTTCTTT. The gene calls are TRBV27 and TRBJ1-1; TRBD1 matches 9 bases. This CDR3 has 14 residues. J lost 6 bases, V lost 6 bases, and 8 bases had no gene match. CDR1 MNHEY and CDR2 SMNVEV come from the germline V gene (reference sequence).

The gene calls are TRBV27 and TRBJ1-5; 7 bases are a match to TRBD1. Germline V lookup: CDR1 MNHEY, CDR2 SMNVEV (reference sequence). The V segment lost 4 bases and the J segment 2 bases; nucleotides outside the gene matches: 5. The CDR3 covers 15 residues. The CDR3 spells CASSSYTGGNQPQHF. The CDR3 DNA reads TGTGCCAGCAGTTCTTATACAGGGGGCAATCAGCCCCAGCATTTT.

The rearrangement links TRBV25-1 to TRBJ2-1, with D possibly being TRBD2 (6 bases). Germline V gives CDR1 MGHDK, CDR2 SYGVNS. The CDR3 is 14 amino acids. Trimming removed 4 bases from V and 9 bases from J, with 16 bases in between. The CDR3 DNA is TGTGCCAGCAGTGGGGGGGACGCCTGGGGTGAGCAGTTCTTC. Translated: CASSGGDAWGEQFF.

The V gene is TRBV5-1, the J gene TRBJ1-5; the D gene is possibly TRBD1 (5 bases). V gave up 2 bases and J gave up 4 bases, with 13 bases separating them. This CDR3 has 15 amino acids. The germline V gene encodes CDR1 SGHRS and CDR2 YFSETQ. The CDR3 region is CASSLGDLPNQPQHF. The CDR3 DNA follows: TGCGCCAGCAGCTTAGGGGACTTGCCTAATCAGCCCCAGCATTTT.

The V gene is TRBV27, the J gene TRBJ2-5, with 8 nucleotides matching TRBD2. Trimming took 5 bases from V and 2 from J; bases not matched to a gene: 10. The germline V gene has CDR1 MNHEY and CDR2 SMNVEV (reference sequence). The CDR3 spans 16 residues. The CDR3 protein is CASSPGLASLQETQYF. The CDR3 bases are TGTGCCAGCAGTCCCGGACTAGCAAGCTTGCAAGAGACCCAGTACTTC.

V is TRBV19 and J is TRBJ1-1, with D tentatively TRBD1 (6 bases). Germline loops: CDR1 LNHDA, CDR2 SQIVND (reference sequence). The CDR3 has 12 amino acids. The V end lost 4 bases, the J end lost 8 bases, and 11 bases lay between the germline ends. The CDR3 bases are TGTGCCAGTAGTAACCGACAGGCGGAAGCTTTCTTT. Translation gives CASSNRQAEAFF.

The chain is built from TRBV30 and TRBJ1-2; D not resolved. Germline CDR1 GTSNPN, CDR2 SVGIG (reference sequence). The CDR3 length is 11 residues. Trimming left V 5 bases short and J 8 bases short, with 12 bases between. This CDR3 is CAWSTNGGYTF. CDR3 sequence (DNA): TGTGCCTGGTCGACAAATGGCGGCTACACCTTC.

A single count supports this clone. V gene TRBV30 combines with J gene TRBJ1-1; D unclear. From germline, CDR1 is GTSNPN and CDR2 SVGIG (reference sequence). The CDR3 contains 13 residues. V lost 3 bases, J lost 1 base, and 9 bases lay in between. In DNA form, the CDR3 reads TGTGCCTGGAGCGCCCGCGGGAACACTGAAGCTTTCTTT. This gives the protein CAWSARGNTEAFF.

The chain carries TRBV7-9 and TRBJ1-1; TRBD1 matches 7 bases. With 5 bases clipped from V and 1 base from J, the junction kept 7 bases outside the gene matches. The CDR3 is 15 amino acids. The germline CDR1 and CDR2 sequences are SEHNR and FQNEAQ (reference sequence). The CDR3 is CASSGDSEKNTEAFF. CDR3 nucleotide sequence: TGTGCCAGCAGCGGGGACAGCGAAAAGAACACTGAAGCTTTCTTT.

This chain joins TRBV28 and TRBJ2-1; D is perhaps TRBD2 (5 bases). Trimming removed 6 bases from V and 0 bases from J, with 18 bases in between. Germline V gives CDR1 MDHEN, CDR2 SYDVKM. The CDR3 consists of 17 residues. CDR3 in amino acids: CASSLPPGGASYNEQFF. CDR3 sequence (DNA): TGTGCCAGCAGCCTACCCCCCGGAGGCGCCTCCTACAATGAGCAGTTCTTC.

J is TRBJ1-2 and V is TRBV11-2; 7 nucleotides align to TRBD1. The V gene's germline CDR1 is SGHAT and CDR2 FQNNGV. V was pared by 1 base and J by 4 bases, with 3 bases of the junction left unmatched. The CDR3 spans 14 residues. The CDR3 region has the DNA TGTGCCAGCAGCTTAGGGGCAGGGGGCTATGGCTACACCTTC. Amino acid sequence: CASSLGAGGYGYTF.

V gene TRBV12-3 or TRBV12-4 combines with J gene TRBJ2-5; TRBD2 matches at 10 bases. This CDR3 has 13 residues. The J segment lost 5 bases and the V segment lost 7 bases, leaving 4 bases of the junction unmatched. DNA for the CDR3: TGTGCCAGCACACCGACTAGCGGGGAGACCCAGTACTTC. Its protein product is CASTPTSGETQYF.

This chain joins TRBV19 and TRBJ1-5, with a tentative D call TRBD1 (5 bases). V was cut by 3 bases and J by 2 bases, with 8 bases left in between. Germline CDR1 and CDR2: LNHDA and SQIVND (reference sequence). The CDR3 totals 14 residues. The CDR3 DNA follows: TGTGCCAGTAGTATTCGCAGGGGCAATCAGCCCCAGCATTTT. Amino acid sequence: CASSIRRGNQPQHF.

The V call is TRBV19, the J call TRBJ1-3; 8 bases are a match to TRBD1. The CDR3 consists of 16 residues. V gave up 6 bases and J gave up 0 bases; unmatched junction bases: 7. The germline V gene encodes CDR1 LNHDA and CDR2 SQIVND (reference sequence). CDR3 loop: CASSLTGADSGNTIYF. The CDR3 region has the DNA TGTGCCAGTAGCCTGACAGGGGCGGACTCTGGAAACACCATATATTTT.

The chain couples TRBV28 to TRBJ1-1; D is unclear. Trimming pared 2 bases from V and 6 bases from J, leaving 10 bases between. This CDR3 comprises 13 residues. Germline assignment: CDR1 MDHEN and CDR2 SYDVKM. Here the CDR3 reads CASSLVQPPEAFF. DNA of the CDR3: TGTGCCAGCAGTTTAGTACAGCCCCCTGAAGCTTTCTTT.